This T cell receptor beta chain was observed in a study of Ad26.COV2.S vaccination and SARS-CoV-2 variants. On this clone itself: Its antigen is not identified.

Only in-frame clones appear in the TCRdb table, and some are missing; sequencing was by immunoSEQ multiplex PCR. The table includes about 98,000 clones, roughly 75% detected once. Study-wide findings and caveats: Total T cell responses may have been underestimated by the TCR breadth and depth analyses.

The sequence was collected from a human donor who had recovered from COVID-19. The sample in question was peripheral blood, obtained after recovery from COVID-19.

CDR3 region: CASSPELAGGTQYF. Written as DNA, the CDR3 is TGTGCCAGCAGCCCGGAACTGGCCGGGGGTACGCAGTATTTT. The V gene is TRBV7-9, the J gene TRBJ2-3, with D possibly TRBD2 on 6 matching bases. The CDR3 totals 14 residues. Germline assignment: CDR1 SEHNR and CDR2 FQNEAQ (reference sequence). The germline V and J ends were trimmed by 5 bases and 8 bases, with 17 bases remaining between them.